A selection of T cell receptor beta chains follows, all from one sample in a study of shared clonotypes between healthy human individuals. Profiling relied on immunoSEQ multiplex PCR, and the TCRdb table lists in-frame clones only, not all of them. The table records some 2.3 million clones, 85% to 95% of them present only once. The sample consisted of naive CD4+ T cells from PBMCs. These receptors were taken from a man younger than 35 in good health. Some clones in this sample may be carry-over from other donors' samples. The CDR3 runs from the conserved cysteine through the conserved F or W. The D gene is left open where the match is weak. Only some rows state a clone size, as once, few, many or a class for expanded clones.

CDR3nt: TGTGCCAGCAGCGCCGGGGCCCAAAATGAAAAACTGTTTTTT
CDR3aa: CASSAGAQNEKLFF
d_gene: -
j_gene: TRBJ1-4
abundance: -
v_gene: TRBV9

CDR3nt: TGTGCCAGCAGCGCTTATCCAGGGGTCCCGAACACTGAAGCTTTCTTT
CDR3aa: CASSAYPGVPNTEAFF
d_gene: -
j_gene: TRBJ1-1
abundance: -
v_gene: TRBV21-1

CDR3nt: TGTGCCAGCAGCTCTCGGGAGACCCAGTACTTC
CDR3aa: CASSSRETQYF
d_gene: -
j_gene: TRBJ2-5
abundance: -
v_gene: TRBV28

CDR3nt: TGTGCCAGCAGCCTCCGTCGTACCAACGTTCCCTACGAGCAGTACTTC
CDR3aa: CASSLRRTNVPYEQYF
d_gene: -
j_gene: TRBJ2-7
abundance: -
v_gene: TRBV11-2

CDR3nt: TGTGCCTGGAGCCAAACGACAGGAAACACCATATATTTT
CDR3aa: CAWSQTTGNTIYF
d_gene: -
j_gene: TRBJ1-3
abundance: -
v_gene: TRBV30

CDR3nt: TGTGCCAGTAGTCGCCAGGCCTACGGGGAGCTGTTTTTT
CDR3aa: CASSRQAYGELFF
d_gene: -
j_gene: TRBJ2-2
abundance: -
v_gene: TRBV19

CDR3nt: TGTGCCAGCAGCTTTCGGTACACAGATGGCTACACCTTC
CDR3aa: CASSFRYTDGYTF
d_gene: -
j_gene: TRBJ1-2
abundance: -
v_gene: TRBV11-1

CDR3nt: TGTGCCAGCAGTCCGGTCGGGTCAACCTACAATGAGCAGTTCTTC
CDR3aa: CASSPVGSTYNEQFF
d_gene: -
j_gene: TRBJ2-1
abundance: once
v_gene: TRBV27

CDR3nt: TGCGCCAGCAGCCAATGGCGTTCCGGCAACCCCACACAAGCGCAGTATTTT
CDR3aa: CASSQWRSGNPTQAQYF
d_gene: -
j_gene: TRBJ2-3
abundance: once
v_gene: TRBV4-3

CDR3nt: TGTGCTAGTGGTTTGCTCAAACCGGGACAGGCCCTTGAAGCTTTCTTT
CDR3aa: CASGLLKPGQALEAFF
d_gene: TRBD1
j_gene: TRBJ1-1
abundance: few
v_gene: TRBV12-5

CDR3nt: TGTGCCAGCAGTTTATTTGGGGGGATGGGCAATCAGCCCCAGCATTTT
CDR3aa: CASSLFGGMGNQPQHF
d_gene: -
j_gene: TRBJ1-5
abundance: -
v_gene: TRBV28

CDR3nt: TGTGCCAGCAGCGCCAGACTAGTGAGCACAGATACGCAGTATTTT
CDR3aa: CASSARLVSTDTQYF
d_gene: -
j_gene: TRBJ2-3
abundance: -
v_gene: TRBV7-9

CDR3nt: TGTGCCAGCAGCTACCGAAGTTCGGGGCTAAGAGTAACCGGGGAGCTGTTTTTT
CDR3aa: CASSYRSSGLRVTGELFF
d_gene: -
j_gene: TRBJ2-2
abundance: -
v_gene: TRBV5-4

CDR3nt: TGCGCCAGCAGCCCATTCGGGACAAACTACGAGCAGTACTTC
CDR3aa: CASSPFGTNYEQYF
d_gene: -
j_gene: TRBJ2-7
abundance: -
v_gene: TRBV5-1

CDR3nt: TGCGCCAGCAGCCAAGGAAGAACCTACAATGAGCAGTTCTTC
CDR3aa: CASSQGRTYNEQFF
d_gene: -
j_gene: TRBJ2-1
abundance: -
v_gene: TRBV4-1

CDR3nt: TGTGCCAGCAGTGAATATGTCACCGGGGAGCTGTTTTTT
CDR3aa: CASSEYVTGELFF
d_gene: -
j_gene: TRBJ2-2
abundance: -
v_gene: TRBV6-1

CDR3nt: TGCGCCAGCAGCTTGGAGGGACAGGGCCACACTGAAGCTTTCTTT
CDR3aa: CASSLEGQGHTEAFF
d_gene: TRBD1
j_gene: TRBJ1-1
abundance: -
v_gene: TRBV5-1

CDR3nt: TGTGCCTGGGGGACAGGGAACACCGGGGAGCTGTTTTTT
CDR3aa: CAWGTGNTGELFF
d_gene: TRBD1
j_gene: TRBJ2-2
abundance: -
v_gene: TRBV30

CDR3nt: TGCAGCGTTGACAGGCCCGGGACCCGCGGTGTGGAGCAGTACTTC
CDR3aa: CSVDRPGTRGVEQYF
d_gene: -
j_gene: TRBJ2-7
abundance: -
v_gene: TRBV29-1

CDR3nt: TGCAGCGTTGGCTTAGGGCCCCAAGAGACCCAGTACTTC
CDR3aa: CSVGLGPQETQYF
d_gene: -
j_gene: TRBJ2-5
abundance: -
v_gene: TRBV29-1

CDR3nt: TGTGCCAGCAGCTTAGTGGGGACCACATCCCCCTACGAGCAGTACTTC
CDR3aa: CASSLVGTTSPYEQYF
d_gene: -
j_gene: TRBJ2-7
abundance: -
v_gene: TRBV5-6

CDR3nt: TGTGCCAGCAGCCGGACAGGGAGCCGGACTGAAGCTTTCTTT
CDR3aa: CASSRTGSRTEAFF
d_gene: TRBD1
j_gene: TRBJ1-1
abundance: once
v_gene: TRBV25-1

CDR3nt: TGTGCCAGCAGCGTAGGGACTAGCGGGACCGGGGAGCTGTTTTTT
CDR3aa: CASSVGTSGTGELFF
d_gene: TRBD2
j_gene: TRBJ2-2
abundance: -
v_gene: TRBV9

CDR3nt: TGCGCCAGCAGCTTGGTAGCGGGGGATCAGCAGTACTTC
CDR3aa: CASSLVAGDQQYF
d_gene: TRBD2
j_gene: TRBJ2-7
abundance: -
v_gene: TRBV5-1

CDR3nt: TGTGCCAGCAGCCCTGCGGGAGTGGGTACCGGGGAGCTGTTTTTT
CDR3aa: CASSPAGVGTGELFF
d_gene: TRBD2
j_gene: TRBJ2-2
abundance: -
v_gene: TRBV28

CDR3nt: TGTGCCAGTAGTCCCGGTGGGCTAGCGGCCTCATACAATGAGCAGTTCTTC
CDR3aa: CASSPGGLAASYNEQFF
d_gene: TRBD2
j_gene: TRBJ2-1
abundance: -
v_gene: TRBV19

CDR3nt: TGTGCCAGCTCACCACCCTCTTCAGGGGGTCGGAGCAATGAGCAGTTCTTC
CDR3aa: CASSPPSSGGRSNEQFF
d_gene: TRBD1
j_gene: TRBJ2-1
abundance: -
v_gene: TRBV18

CDR3nt: TGTGCCAGTAATACCGGGACCCAAGAGACCCAGTACTTC
CDR3aa: CASNTGTQETQYF
d_gene: -
j_gene: TRBJ2-5
abundance: once
v_gene: TRBV19

CDR3nt: TGTGCCAGCAGCCATGGGGACAGGGGCTACGAGCAGTACTTC
CDR3aa: CASSHGDRGYEQYF
d_gene: TRBD1
j_gene: TRBJ2-7
abundance: once
v_gene: TRBV7-9

CDR3nt: TGTGCCAGCAGCAAACGGACAGGGGACGGCACCGGGGAGCTGTTTTTT
CDR3aa: CASSKRTGDGTGELFF
d_gene: TRBD1
j_gene: TRBJ2-2
abundance: -
v_gene: TRBV5-6

CDR3nt: TGCGCCAGCAGCGGCGACGGGAACACTGAAGCTTTCTTT
CDR3aa: CASSGDGNTEAFF
d_gene: -
j_gene: TRBJ1-1
abundance: few
v_gene: TRBV5-1

CDR3nt: TGCGCCAGCGCCGGGGGTCCGGAGTACGGAGAGACCCAGTACTTC
CDR3aa: CASAGGPEYGETQYF
d_gene: -
j_gene: TRBJ2-5
abundance: -
v_gene: TRBV5-1

CDR3nt: TGTGCCAGCAGTGAAGCGCTATCGGGGAGCTCCTACAATGAGCAGTTCTTC
CDR3aa: CASSEALSGSSYNEQFF
d_gene: -
j_gene: TRBJ2-1
abundance: -
v_gene: TRBV2

CDR3nt: TGTGCCAGCAGCTTAAGGAGCGGGAGGGCCCACGAGCAGTACTTC
CDR3aa: CASSLRSGRAHEQYF
d_gene: TRBD2
j_gene: TRBJ2-7
abundance: -
v_gene: TRBV7-3

CDR3nt: TGTGCCAGCAGCTTATTTGGTCGGGGGCTGGACACCGGGGAGCTGTTTTTT
CDR3aa: CASSLFGRGLDTGELFF
d_gene: -
j_gene: TRBJ2-2
abundance: -
v_gene: TRBV7-3

CDR3nt: TGTGCCAGCGTCGGTCGGGGGACCCCCTATGGCTACACCTTC
CDR3aa: CASVGRGTPYGYTF
d_gene: -
j_gene: TRBJ1-2
abundance: -
v_gene: TRBV6-6

CDR3nt: TGTGCCAGTACCCCCTCATCGGGCAGGGGGGACTATGGCTACACCTTC
CDR3aa: CASTPSSGRGDYGYTF
d_gene: TRBD1
j_gene: TRBJ1-2
abundance: -
v_gene: TRBV19

CDR3nt: TGTGCCAGCAGTGGTGGGTCGGGCTGGAGCTCCTACAATGAGCAGTTCTTC
CDR3aa: CASSGGSGWSSYNEQFF
d_gene: -
j_gene: TRBJ2-1
abundance: -
v_gene: TRBV6-1

CDR3nt: TGTGCCAGCTCCCTTCAGGGCCGGGGGAGCAATCAGCCCCAGCATTTT
CDR3aa: CASSLQGRGSNQPQHF
d_gene: -
j_gene: TRBJ1-5
abundance: -
v_gene: TRBV18

CDR3nt: TGTGCCAGCATTAAAGGACAGGGGAGGGAAAAACTGTTTTTT
CDR3aa: CASIKGQGREKLFF
d_gene: TRBD1
j_gene: TRBJ1-4
abundance: -
v_gene: TRBV2

CDR3nt: TGCAGCGTTGCATTTGGGCCGAACACCGGGGAGCTGTTTTTT
CDR3aa: CSVAFGPNTGELFF
d_gene: -
j_gene: TRBJ2-2
abundance: -
v_gene: TRBV29-1

CDR3nt: TGTGCCTGGAGTGTACGGCGGAGGGGGGATACGCAGTATTTT
CDR3aa: CAWSVRRRGDTQYF
d_gene: -
j_gene: TRBJ2-3
abundance: once
v_gene: TRBV30

CDR3nt: TGTGCCAGCAGCTTAGAGGGCAGACGACTCCAAGAGACCCAGTACTTC
CDR3aa: CASSLEGRRLQETQYF
d_gene: -
j_gene: TRBJ2-5
abundance: -
v_gene: TRBV11-2

CDR3nt: TGTGCCAGCAGCGGAAGGACAGGGTTAGGAAACACCATATATTTT
CDR3aa: CASSGRTGLGNTIYF
d_gene: TRBD1
j_gene: TRBJ1-3
abundance: -
v_gene: TRBV9

CDR3nt: TGTGCCAGCAGCTCCCGTTTCGGGAGCTCCTACGAGCAGTACTTC
CDR3aa: CASSSRFGSSYEQYF
d_gene: -
j_gene: TRBJ2-7
abundance: once
v_gene: TRBV5-4

CDR3nt: TGTGCCAGCAGAGGCAGGGGGATGAACACTGAAGCTTTCTTT
CDR3aa: CASRGRGMNTEAFF
d_gene: TRBD1
j_gene: TRBJ1-1
abundance: -
v_gene: TRBV2

CDR3nt: TGTGCCAGCAGCTTGTTGGCTAGCGGGTACACCGGGGAGCTGTTTTTT
CDR3aa: CASSLLASGYTGELFF
d_gene: TRBD2
j_gene: TRBJ2-2
abundance: once
v_gene: TRBV7-8

CDR3nt: TGTGCCGGCCAGACAGGGTTGGGCTATGGCTACACCTTC
CDR3aa: CAGQTGLGYGYTF
d_gene: TRBD1
j_gene: TRBJ1-2
abundance: -
v_gene: TRBV28

CDR3nt: TGTGCCAGCAGGCTAGAAGAGACCCAGTACTTC
CDR3aa: CASRLEETQYF
d_gene: -
j_gene: TRBJ2-5
abundance: -
v_gene: TRBV2

CDR3nt: TGTGCCAGCAGCGGTAGGGACAGAAGCTCCTACAATGAGCAGTTCTTC
CDR3aa: CASSGRDRSSYNEQFF
d_gene: TRBD1
j_gene: TRBJ2-1
abundance: -
v_gene: TRBV9

CDR3nt: TGCGCCAGCAGCCGGGACAACACCGGGGAGCTGTTTTTT
CDR3aa: CASSRDNTGELFF
d_gene: -
j_gene: TRBJ2-2
abundance: -
v_gene: TRBV5-1

CDR3nt: TGTGCCAGCAGCTATGGGGATTCACCCCTCCACTTT
CDR3aa: CASSYGDSPLHF
d_gene: -
j_gene: TRBJ1-6
abundance: -
v_gene: TRBV7-9

CDR3nt: TGTGCCAGCAGCTTAATAGCAGGGTTCAACACAGATACGCAGTATTTT
CDR3aa: CASSLIAGFNTDTQYF
d_gene: -
j_gene: TRBJ2-3
abundance: -
v_gene: TRBV7-3

CDR3nt: TGTGCCAGCAGTGAAGCTTTCCAGCTTTATGGCTACACCTTC
CDR3aa: CASSEAFQLYGYTF
d_gene: -
j_gene: TRBJ1-2
abundance: -
v_gene: TRBV2

CDR3nt: TGCGCCAGCAGCCTAGACCCACCGGGACAGGGGGCATCCTACGAGCAGTACTTC
CDR3aa: CASSLDPPGQGASYEQYF
d_gene: TRBD1
j_gene: TRBJ2-7
abundance: -
v_gene: TRBV4-1

CDR3nt: TGTGCCAGCAGCCCTCTGGCAGGGGGCTTTTTCTACAATGAGCAGTTCTTC
CDR3aa: CASSPLAGGFFYNEQFF
d_gene: TRBD1
j_gene: TRBJ2-1
abundance: once
v_gene: TRBV7-9

CDR3nt: TGTGCCTCACGGACTAGCGGGAGTACGGGAAGCTCCTACGAGCAGTACTTC
CDR3aa: CASRTSGSTGSSYEQYF
d_gene: TRBD2
j_gene: TRBJ2-7
abundance: once
v_gene: TRBV10-3